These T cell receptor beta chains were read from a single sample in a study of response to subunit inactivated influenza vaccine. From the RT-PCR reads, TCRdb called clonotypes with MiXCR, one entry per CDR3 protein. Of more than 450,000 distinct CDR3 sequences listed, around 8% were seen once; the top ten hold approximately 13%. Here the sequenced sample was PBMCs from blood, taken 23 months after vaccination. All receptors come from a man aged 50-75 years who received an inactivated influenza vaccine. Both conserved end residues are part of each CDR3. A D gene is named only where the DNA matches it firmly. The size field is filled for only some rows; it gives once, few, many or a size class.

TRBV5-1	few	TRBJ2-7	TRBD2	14	TGCGCCACCTCAGGGACTAGCGGAGCCTACGAGCAGTACTTC	CATSGTSGAYEQYF
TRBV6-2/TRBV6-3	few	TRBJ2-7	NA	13	TGTGCCAGCAGCCCCAAGGGGGTCTACGAGCAGTACTTC	CASSPKGVYEQYF
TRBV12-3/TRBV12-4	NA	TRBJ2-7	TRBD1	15	TGTGCCAGCAGTTTAACAGGGGGGCGGGTCTACGAGCAGTACTTC	CASSLTGGRVYEQYF
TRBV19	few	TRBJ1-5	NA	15	TGTGCCAGTAGTATAACAGGGAATCGCAATCAGCCCCAGCATTTT	CASSITGNRNQPQHF
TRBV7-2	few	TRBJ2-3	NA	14	TGTGCCAGCAGCTCCCGGACAGGCACAGATACGCAGTATTTT	CASSSRTGTDTQYF
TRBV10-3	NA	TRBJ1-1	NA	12	TGTGCCATCAGCGCAGCGAACACTGAAGCTTTCTTT	CAISAANTEAFF
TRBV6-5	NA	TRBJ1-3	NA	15	TGTGCCAGCAGTTACTTTGGCGGCCGAGCAAACACCATATATTTT	CASSYFGGRANTIYF
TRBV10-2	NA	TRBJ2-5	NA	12	TGCGCCAGCAGTGAAGAGACTGGGGAACAGTACTTC	CASSEETGEQYF
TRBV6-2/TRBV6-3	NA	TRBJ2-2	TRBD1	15	TGTGCCAGCAGTGAGACAGGGGTAGGAACCGGGGAGCTGTTTTTT	CASSETGVGTGELFF
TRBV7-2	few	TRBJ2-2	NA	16	TGTGCCAGCAGCTTTAGGGGGGGATCAAACACCGGGGAGCTGTTTTTT	CASSFRGGSNTGELFF
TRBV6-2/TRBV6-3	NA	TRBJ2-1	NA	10	TGTGCCTGCGGACACAATGAGCAGTTCTTC	CACGHNEQFF
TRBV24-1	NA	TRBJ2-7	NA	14	TGTGCCACCAGTGATAGTGACAGATCCTACGAGCAGTACTTC	CATSDSDRSYEQYF
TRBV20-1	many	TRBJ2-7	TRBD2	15	TGCAGTGCTACCCGACTAGCGGGAGGACCCTACGAGCAGTACTTC	CSATRLAGGPYEQYF
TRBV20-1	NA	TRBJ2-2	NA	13	TGCAGTGCTTCACCTGCGAACACCGGGGAGCTGTTTTTT	CSASPANTGELFF
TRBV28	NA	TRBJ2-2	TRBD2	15	TGTGCCAGCATGGAACTAGCGGGAGCCCACGGGGAGCTGTTTTTT	CASMELAGAHGELFF
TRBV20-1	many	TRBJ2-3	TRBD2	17	TGCAGTGCTAGAAATTTTCTAGCGGGGGGCCTTGTAGATACGCAGTATTTT	CSARNFLAGGLVDTQYF
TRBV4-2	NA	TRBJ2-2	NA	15	TGTGCCAGCAGCCAAGAAAGGTGGCTAGATGGGGAGCTGTTTTTT	CASSQERWLDGELFF
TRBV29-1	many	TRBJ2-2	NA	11	TGCAGCGTTAGTAACACCGGGGAGCTGTTTTTT	CSVSNTGELFF
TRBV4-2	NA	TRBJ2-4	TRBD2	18	TGTGCCAGCAGCCCGGGACTAGCGGGACCCGAAGTCGAAAACATTCAGTACTTC	CASSPGLAGPEVENIQYF
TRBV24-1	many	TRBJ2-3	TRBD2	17	TGTGCCACCAGTGACCCACTGGGACTAGCGGGGGGCGATACGCAGTATTTT	CATSDPLGLAGGDTQYF
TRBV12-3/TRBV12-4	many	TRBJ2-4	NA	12	TGTGCCAGCAGTTTACCAGGAAACATTCAGTACTTC	CASSLPGNIQYF
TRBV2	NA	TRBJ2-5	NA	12	TGTGCCAGCAGTACAGGGTTTGAGACCCAGTACTTC	CASSTGFETQYF
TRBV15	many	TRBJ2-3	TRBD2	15	TGTGCCACCAGCAGAGATACGGGAGGGGGAGATACGCAGTATTTT	CATSRDTGGGDTQYF
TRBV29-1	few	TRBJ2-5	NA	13	TGCAGCGTTGAAGAAACAGCACAAGAGACCCAGTACTTC	CSVEETAQETQYF
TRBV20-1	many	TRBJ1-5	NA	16	TGCAGTGCCACACGACCCTTTTCGGATAGCAATCAGCCCCAGCATTTT	CSATRPFSDSNQPQHF
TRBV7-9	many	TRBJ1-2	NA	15	TGTGCCAGCAGCTTAGTCTCCGCCCGGACCGATGGCTACACCTTC	CASSLVSARTDGYTF
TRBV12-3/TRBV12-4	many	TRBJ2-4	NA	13	TGTGCCAGCAGATGGCGAGCCAAAAACATTCAGTACTTC	CASRWRAKNIQYF
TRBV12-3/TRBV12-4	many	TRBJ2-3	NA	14	TGCGCCAGCAGCTTGGACAGATCCACAGATACGCAGTATTTT	CASSLDRSTDTQYF
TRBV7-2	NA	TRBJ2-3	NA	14	TGTGCCAGCAGCTTTTACGGGAGCACAGATACGCAGTATTTT	CASSFYGSTDTQYF
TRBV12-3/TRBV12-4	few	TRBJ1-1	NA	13	TGTGCCAGCAGTTTAGTACAGGGCACTGAAGCTTTCTTT	CASSLVQGTEAFF
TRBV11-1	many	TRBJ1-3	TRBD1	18	TGTGCCAGCAGCTTGCCGGGACAGGGGGCGCTTACTGGAAACACCATATATTTT	CASSLPGQGALTGNTIYF
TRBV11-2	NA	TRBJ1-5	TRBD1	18	TGTGCCAGCAGCTTTTCCGGGACAGGATCGCTTAGCAATCAGCCCCAGCATTTT	CASSFSGTGSLSNQPQHF
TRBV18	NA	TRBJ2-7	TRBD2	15	TGTGCCAGCTCAACTGGGACTAGCGGGATCGGGGAGCAGTACTTC	CASSTGTSGIGEQYF
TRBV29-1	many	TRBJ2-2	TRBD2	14	TGCAGCGTGGACAAAACGGGGGGTACCGGGGAGCTGTTTTTT	CSVDKTGGTGELFF
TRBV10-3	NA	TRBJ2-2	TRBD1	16	TGTGCCATCCCGAAGGGACAGGGGAGATTGAACGGGGAGCTGTTTTTT	CAIPKGQGRLNGELFF
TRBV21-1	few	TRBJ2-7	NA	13	TGTGCCAGCAGCCCCAAGATCCCGCACGAGCAGTACTTC	CASSPKIPHEQYF
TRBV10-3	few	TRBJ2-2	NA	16	TGTGCCATCAGTGGGCGGAGGGACAGCAGCCCCGGGGAGCTGTTTTTT	CAISGRRDSSPGELFF
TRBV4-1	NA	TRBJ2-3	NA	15	TGCGCCAGCAGCCAAGTTTATGGTAGCCCAGATACGCAGTATTTT	CASSQVYGSPDTQYF
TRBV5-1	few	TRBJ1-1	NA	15	TGCGCCAGCAGCTTGATGTGGGGCACGAACACTGAAGCTTTCTTT	CASSLMWGTNTEAFF
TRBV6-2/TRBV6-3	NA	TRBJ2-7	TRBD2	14	TGTGCCAGCAGGAAAGCGGGAGAAACCTACGAGCAGTACTTC	CASRKAGETYEQYF
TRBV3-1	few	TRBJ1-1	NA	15	TGTGCCAGCAGCCCGACGGGGGGGCAGAAAGCTGAAGCTTTCTTT	CASSPTGGQKAEAFF
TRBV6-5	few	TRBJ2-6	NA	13	TGTGCCAGCAGTTGGTCTGGGGCCAACGTCCTGACTTTC	CASSWSGANVLTF
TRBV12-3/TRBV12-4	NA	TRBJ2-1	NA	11	TGTGCCAGCAGTTTAGCCGAGACATTATTCTTC	CASSLAETLFF
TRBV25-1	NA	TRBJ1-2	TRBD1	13	TGTGCCAGCGGATCGCAGGGGGCGAGCGGCTACACCTTC	CASGSQGASGYTF